This TCR beta chain was found in a study of T cell repertoires in cytomegalovirus infection. Study details: Indicated by public TCR beta signatures were CMV infection and matching HLA type. Study-wide results and limits: The study identified carriers of CMV plus the relevant HLA from cumulative public TCR beta family frequency. Dominating the ex vivo response were TCR beta clonotypes that were CMV-specific and HLA-C-restricted.

This clonotype was seen many times. Its antigen is not identified. The CDR3 runs to 13 residues. Germline V gives CDR1 ENHRY, CDR2 SYGVKD. Losses at the gene ends were 8 bases for V and 6 bases for J; bases not matched to a gene: 9. TCRdb fed the reads into MiXCR, producing one record per CDR3 protein. The repertoire consists of some 220,000 distinct CDR3 sequences, with about 7% occurring once and the leading ten covering less than 7.5%. The chain couples TRBV10-3 to TRBJ2-5; 7 bases align to TRBD1. The receptor was derived from a human donor in good health (CMV status not recorded). Some clones in this sample may be carry-over from other donors' samples. Sequenced sample: PBMCs. In nucleotides, the CDR3 is TGTGCCATCTATCACCGGGACAGAAAGACCCAGTACTTC. Amino acids: CAIYHRDRKTQYF.